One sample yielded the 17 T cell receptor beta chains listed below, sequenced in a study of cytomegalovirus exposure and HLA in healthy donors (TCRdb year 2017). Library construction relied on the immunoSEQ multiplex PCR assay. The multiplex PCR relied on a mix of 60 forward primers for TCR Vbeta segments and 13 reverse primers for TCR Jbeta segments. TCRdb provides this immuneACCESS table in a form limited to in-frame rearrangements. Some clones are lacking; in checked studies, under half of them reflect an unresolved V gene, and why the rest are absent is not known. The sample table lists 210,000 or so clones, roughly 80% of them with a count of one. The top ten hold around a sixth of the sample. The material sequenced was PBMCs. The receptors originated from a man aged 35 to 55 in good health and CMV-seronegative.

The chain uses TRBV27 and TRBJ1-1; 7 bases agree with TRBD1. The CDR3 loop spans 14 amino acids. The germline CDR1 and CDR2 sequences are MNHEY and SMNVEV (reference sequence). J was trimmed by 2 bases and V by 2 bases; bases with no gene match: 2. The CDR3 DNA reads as TGTGCCAGCAGTTTAGGACAGGTTAACACTGAAGCTTTCTTT. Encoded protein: CASSLGQVNTEAFF.

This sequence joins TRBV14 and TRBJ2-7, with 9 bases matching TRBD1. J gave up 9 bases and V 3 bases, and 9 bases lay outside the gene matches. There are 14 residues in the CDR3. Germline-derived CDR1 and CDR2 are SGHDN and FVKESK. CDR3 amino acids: CASSHRDRDGRQYF. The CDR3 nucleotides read TGTGCCAGCAGCCACCGGGACAGGGACGGTCGGCAGTACTTC.

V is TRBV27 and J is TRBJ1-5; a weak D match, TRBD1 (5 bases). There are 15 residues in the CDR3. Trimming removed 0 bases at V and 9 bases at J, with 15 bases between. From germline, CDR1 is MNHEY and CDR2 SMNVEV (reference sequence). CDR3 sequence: CASSLSIPGIGPQHF. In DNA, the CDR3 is TGTGCCAGCAGTTTATCGATCCCAGGGATAGGGCCCCAGCATTTT.

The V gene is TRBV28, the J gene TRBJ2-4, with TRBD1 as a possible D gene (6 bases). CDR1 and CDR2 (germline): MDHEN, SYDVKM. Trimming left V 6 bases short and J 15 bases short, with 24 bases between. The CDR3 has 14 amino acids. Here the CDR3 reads CASSNYRALAGRYF. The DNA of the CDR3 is TGTGCCAGCAGCAATTACAGGGCTCTCGCGGGTCGGTACTTC.

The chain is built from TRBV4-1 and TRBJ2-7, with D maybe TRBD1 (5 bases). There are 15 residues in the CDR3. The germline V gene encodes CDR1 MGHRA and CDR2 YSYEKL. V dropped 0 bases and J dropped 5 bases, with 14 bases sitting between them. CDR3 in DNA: TGCGCCAGCAGCCAAGATGGGGCAGGGCTCGACGAGCAGTACTTC. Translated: CASSQDGAGLDEQYF.

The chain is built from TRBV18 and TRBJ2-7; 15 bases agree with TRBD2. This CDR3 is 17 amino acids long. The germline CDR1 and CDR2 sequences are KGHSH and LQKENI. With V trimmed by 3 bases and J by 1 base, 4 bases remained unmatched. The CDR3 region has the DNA TGTGCCAGCTCACCGGGACTAGCGGGAGGAAGGTCCTACGAGCAGTACTTC. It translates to CASSPGLAGGRSYEQYF.

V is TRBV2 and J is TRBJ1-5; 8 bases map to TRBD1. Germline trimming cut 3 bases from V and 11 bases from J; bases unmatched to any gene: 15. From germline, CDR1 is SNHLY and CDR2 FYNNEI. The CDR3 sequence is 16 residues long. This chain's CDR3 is CASSENRGTGGRAQHF. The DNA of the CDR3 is TGTGCCAGCAGTGAGAACCGCGGGACAGGAGGTCGGGCCCAGCATTTT.

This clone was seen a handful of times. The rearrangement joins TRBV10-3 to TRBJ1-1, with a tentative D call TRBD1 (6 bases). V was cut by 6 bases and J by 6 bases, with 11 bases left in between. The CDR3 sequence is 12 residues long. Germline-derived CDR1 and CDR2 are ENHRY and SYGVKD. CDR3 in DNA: TGTGCCATCAGAAAGGACAGCGCTGAAGCTTTCTTT. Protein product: CAIRKDSAEAFF.

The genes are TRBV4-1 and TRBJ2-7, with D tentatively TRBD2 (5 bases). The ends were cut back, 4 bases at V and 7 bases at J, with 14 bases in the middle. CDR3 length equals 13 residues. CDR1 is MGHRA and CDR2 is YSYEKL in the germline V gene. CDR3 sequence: CASSPAERVEQYF. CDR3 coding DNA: TGCGCCAGCAGCCCCGCGGAGAGGGTTGAGCAGTACTTC.

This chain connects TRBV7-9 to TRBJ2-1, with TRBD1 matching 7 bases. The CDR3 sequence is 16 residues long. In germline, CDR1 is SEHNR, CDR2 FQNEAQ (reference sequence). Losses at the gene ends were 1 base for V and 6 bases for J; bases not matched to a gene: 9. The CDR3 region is CASSLVAWDSANEQFF. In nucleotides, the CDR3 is TGTGCCAGCAGCTTAGTAGCTTGGGACAGCGCCAATGAGCAGTTCTTC.

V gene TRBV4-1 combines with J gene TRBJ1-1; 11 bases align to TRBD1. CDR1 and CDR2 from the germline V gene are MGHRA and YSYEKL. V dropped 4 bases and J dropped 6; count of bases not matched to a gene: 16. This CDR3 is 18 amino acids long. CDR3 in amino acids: CASSPLARTGGAGPEAFF. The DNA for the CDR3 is TGCGCCAGCAGCCCGCTAGCCCGGACAGGGGGCGCGGGACCTGAAGCTTTCTTT.

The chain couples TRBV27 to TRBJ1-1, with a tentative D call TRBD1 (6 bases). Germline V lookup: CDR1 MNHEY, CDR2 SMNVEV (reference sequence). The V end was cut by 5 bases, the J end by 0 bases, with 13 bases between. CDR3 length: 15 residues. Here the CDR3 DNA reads TGTGCCAGCAGTAGGGGGACGTTGATGAACACTGAAGCTTTCTTT. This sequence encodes CASSRGTLMNTEAFF.

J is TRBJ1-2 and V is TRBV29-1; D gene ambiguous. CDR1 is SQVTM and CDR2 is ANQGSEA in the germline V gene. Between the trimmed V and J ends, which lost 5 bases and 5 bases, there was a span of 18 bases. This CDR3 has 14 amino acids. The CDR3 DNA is TGCAGCGTTCCCTCCGACATCGGTGGGTATGGCTACACCTTC. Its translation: CSVPSDIGGYGYTF. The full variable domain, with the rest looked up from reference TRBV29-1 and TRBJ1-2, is SAVISQKPSRDICQRGTSLTIQCQVDSQVTMMFWYRQQPGQSLTLIATANQGSEATYESGFVIDKFPISRPNLTFSTLTVSNMSPEDSSIYLCSVPSDIGGYGYTFGSGTRLTVV.

The CDR3, as DNA: TGTGCCAGCAGCAATTCTAGGAGCGGCCACGAGCAGTACTTC. Encoded protein: CASSNSRSGHEQYF. This chain links TRBV13 with TRBJ2-7; possible D gene TRBD2, 5 bases. Germline loops: CDR1 PRHDT, CDR2 FYEKMQ (reference sequence). V lost 5 bases, J lost 5 bases, and 16 bases lay in between. The CDR3 has 14 amino acids. The whole variable domain, filled in from reference TRBV13 and TRBJ2-7, reads AAGVIQSPRHLIKEKRETATLKCYPIPRHDTVYWYQQGPGQDPQFLISFYEKMQSDKGSIPDRFSAQQFSDYHSELNMSSLELGDSALYFCASSNSRSGHEQYFGPGTRLTVT.

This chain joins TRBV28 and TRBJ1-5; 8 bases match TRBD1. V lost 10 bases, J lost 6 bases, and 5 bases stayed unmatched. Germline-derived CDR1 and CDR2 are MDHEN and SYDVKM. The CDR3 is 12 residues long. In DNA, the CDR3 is TGTGCCATTTCAGGGGGCCTTCAGCCCCAGCATTTT. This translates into CAISGGLQPQHF.

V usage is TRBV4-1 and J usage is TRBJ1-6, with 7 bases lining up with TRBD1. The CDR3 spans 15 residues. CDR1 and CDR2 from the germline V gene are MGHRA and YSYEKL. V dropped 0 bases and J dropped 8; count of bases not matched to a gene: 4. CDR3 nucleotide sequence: TGCGCCAGCAGCCAAGAGGGCAGGGGGGATTCACCCCTCCACTTT. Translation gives CASSQEGRGDSPLHF.

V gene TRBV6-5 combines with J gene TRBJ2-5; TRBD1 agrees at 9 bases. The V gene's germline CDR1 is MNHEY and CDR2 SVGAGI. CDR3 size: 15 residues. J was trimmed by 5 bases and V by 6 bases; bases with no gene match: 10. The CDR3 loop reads CASRRTGVWGETQYF. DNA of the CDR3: TGTGCCAGCAGGCGGACAGGGGTTTGGGGGGAGACCCAGTACTTC.